One T cell receptor (beta chain) is described in this entry. What antigen it recognizes has not been identified. No clone much larger than this one lies a single base away; base qualities are absent. The sample originates from a study of blood T cell repertoires in COVID-19 (dated by TCRdb to about 2020). Regarding the research as a whole: The collaborator samples originated in the United States, Italy and Spain and spanned the acute and convalescent phases of COVID-19. The material from the prospective study consisted of cDNA or gDNA derived from T cells, B-cell-depleted T cells, or PBMCs. The dataset comprised deeply sampled blood TCRbeta repertoires from subjects exposed to, actively infected with, or recovered from COVID-19. Samples were obtained from the ongoing ImmuneRACE study (first 160 participants) and from 1,254 subjects provided by 6 global collaborators. Sample metadata almost always included a de-identified subject ID, COVID-19 status, age in years and sex. The repertoires were released in a freely available public database meant as a resource for research on the immune response to SARS-CoV-2. HLA class I and class II types, where available, came from metadata supplied by the sample provider rather than from assay-based typing. Results and caveats for the whole study, not just this receptor: The amount of clinical and demographic metadata varied by source and participant and was provided uncurated.

The immunoSEQ Assay, a bias-controlled multiplex PCR, was used to amplify TCRbeta CDR3 regions from genomic DNA. The published analysis was carried out like this. Nucleated cell counts per sample were estimated from amplification of reference gene primers within the assay. To quantify the absolute abundance of each unique TCRbeta CDR3 rearrangement, sequence reads were collapsed and filtered. For each sample, productive Simpson clonality was calculated as the square root of Simpson's diversity index over productive rearrangements. TCRdb took over this immuneACCESS table, retaining in-frame rearrangements with V and J assigned. Such tables are incomplete; in checked studies, under half of the missing clones stem from an unresolved V gene, and the remainder is unexplained. The DNA was the basis for D and trimming; V, J and clone size are from that table. This sample lists roughly 90,000 clones; roughly 83% were detected once. The top ten clones comprise 30% to 35% of the sample.

The collaborating institutions used their own protocols to collect whole blood in K2EDTA tubes. For TCRbeta analysis, collaborator samples were shipped as frozen whole blood, as isolated PBMCs, or as DNA extracted from either sample type. Looking up the germline V gene yields CDR1 MDHEN and CDR2 SYDVKM. V is trimmed back by 5 bases and J by 8 bases, and the junction contains 7 bases that no gene match accounts for. Inclusive of the bounding cysteine and phenylalanine, the CDR3 is 13 residues long. Only the CDR3 portion is preserved as DNA: 39 bases, with reading frame beginning at the first base. The chain was built from TRBV28 and TRBJ1-1, with TRBD1 identical over 8 junction bases. This sequence originates from an elderly woman with active or convalescent COVID-19. The sequencing sample was made of peripheral blood. The nucleotide sequence is given as TGTGCCAGCAGTGAACCAGGGGGCAGGGAAGCTTTCTTT. This translates into CASSEPGGREAFF.